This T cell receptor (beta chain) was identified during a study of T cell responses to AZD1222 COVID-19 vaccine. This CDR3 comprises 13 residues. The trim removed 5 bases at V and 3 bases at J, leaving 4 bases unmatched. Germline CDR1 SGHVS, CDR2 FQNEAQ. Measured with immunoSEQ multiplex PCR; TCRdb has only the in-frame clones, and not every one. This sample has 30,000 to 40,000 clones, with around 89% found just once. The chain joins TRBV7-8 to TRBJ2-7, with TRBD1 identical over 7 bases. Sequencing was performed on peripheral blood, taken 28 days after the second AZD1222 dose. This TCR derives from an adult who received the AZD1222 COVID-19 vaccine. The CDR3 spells CASSRDRVYEQYF. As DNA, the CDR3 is TGTGCCAGCAGCCGAGACAGGGTCTACGAGCAGTACTTC.